This entry describes one T cell receptor beta chain. Unmatched junction bases numbered 4, after V lost 5 bases and J lost 6 bases. Germline-derived CDR1 and CDR2 are LNHDA and SQIVND (reference sequence). The CDR3 contains 13 residues. These data originate in a study of blood T cell repertoires in COVID-19. Study-level information: Spain, Italy and the United States supplied samples that represented acute and convalescent COVID-19. T cells, B-cell-depleted T cells, or PBMCs supplied cDNA or gDNA.

Per the study methods: Nucleated cell counts were estimated from reference gene primer amplification. Generated by immunoSEQ multiplex PCR, the TCRdb table keeps only in-frame clones and is missing some. The DNA gave D and trimming, while V, J and clone size come from that table. Found here are about 300,000 clones, approximately 85% of them singletons; the top ten hold around 1.5%. The sequencing sample was made of peripheral blood. This TCR derives from a woman aged 45-65 years with acute or convalescent COVID-19. V is TRBV19 and J is TRBJ2-4, with 7 bases lining up with TRBD1. CDR3 nucleotides: TGTGCCAGTAGTCGGGGACAGACAAACATTCAGTACTTC. Amino acids: CASSRGQTNIQYF.